Below, one T cell receptor (beta chain) is given with its context. Individuals aged 18 to 89 years were recruited from approximately 24 US areas. Participants' reported clinical history set cohort assignment. This record belongs to a study of blood T cell repertoires in COVID-19. The wider study: Acute and convalescent COVID-19 samples came from the United States, Italy and Spain.

The CDR3 covers 14 residues. Germline values: CDR1 SGHRS, CDR2 YFSETQ. Trimming left V 4 bases short and J 4 bases short, with 14 bases between. Original handling: Estimation of nucleated cell counts relied on the amplification of reference gene primers. Some clones are missing from TCRdb's copy, which holds only in-frame ones; the method was immunoSEQ multiplex PCR. The V and J calls and clone size were taken over from that table, and D and trimming were inferred from the DNA. In the table there are 150,000 to 200,000 clones, 81% of which are singletons. The sequence came from a woman aged 40 to 50 with acute COVID-19. This chain uses TRBV5-1 with TRBJ1-1, with a weak D call TRBD1 (5 bases). The sample consisted of PBMCs or T cells enriched from blood (not recorded which). CDR3 region: CASSPETVRTEAFF. DNA of the CDR3: TGCGCCAGCAGCCCCGAGACAGTTCGCACTGAAGCTTTCTTT.